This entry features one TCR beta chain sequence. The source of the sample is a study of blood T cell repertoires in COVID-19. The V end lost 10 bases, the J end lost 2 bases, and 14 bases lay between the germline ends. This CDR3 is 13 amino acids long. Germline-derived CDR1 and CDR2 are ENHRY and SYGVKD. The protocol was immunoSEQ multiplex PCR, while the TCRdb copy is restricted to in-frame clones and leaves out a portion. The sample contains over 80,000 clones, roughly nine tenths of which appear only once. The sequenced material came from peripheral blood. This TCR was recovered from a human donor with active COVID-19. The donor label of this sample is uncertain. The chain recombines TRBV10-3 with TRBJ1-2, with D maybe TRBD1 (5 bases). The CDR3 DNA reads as TGTGCCACCCAGATGGGGGGAAACTATGGCTACACCTTC. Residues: CATQMGGNYGYTF.